Listed below are T cell receptor beta chains from one sample, sequenced in a study of blood T cell repertoires in COVID-19. Data came from immunoSEQ multiplex PCR; TCRdb stores just in-frame clones and leaves some out. The sample carries about 81,000 clones, roughly 89% recorded once. Sequenced sample: PBMCs or T cells enriched from blood (not recorded which). The receptors shown here come from a woman in her forties or fifties with acute COVID-19. Both conserved end residues are part of each CDR3. Each record gives: D gene, clone size, J gene, V gene, CDR3 DNA, CDR3 protein. D genes are given only for firm matches. Where a row states a size, it is once, few, many or the class of an expanded clone; other rows omit it.

NA NA TRBJ1-3 TRBV5-1 TGCGCCAGCAGCTTGGATGGGCAGACCTCTGGAAACACCATATATTTT CASSLDGQTSGNTIYF
NA NA TRBJ1-1 TRBV10-3 TGTGCCATCCAGGGTTTAGGGCGTACTGAAGCTTTCTTT CAIQGLGRTEAFF
NA NA TRBJ1-3 TRBV18 TGTGCCAGCTCACCACCGGCAGGGCCTGGAAACACCATATATTTT CASSPPAGPGNTIYF
NA NA TRBJ1-1 TRBV7-9 TGTGCCAGCAGCTTAGGTGGGGGCTCAGCGACTGAAGCTTTCTTT CASSLGGGSATEAFF
TRBD2 NA TRBJ2-1 TRBV11-3 TGTGCCAGCAGCTTTAGCGGGAGCAATGAGCAGTTCTTC CASSFSGSNEQFF
TRBD1 NA TRBJ2-7 TRBV2 TGTGCCAGCAGTCTTCGGACAGGCGTCCCCTACGAGCAGTACTTC CASSLRTGVPYEQYF
NA NA TRBJ1-6 TRBV3-1/TRBV3-2 TGTGCCAGCAGCCAAGAGTATAATAATTCACCCCTCCACTTT CASSQEYNNSPLHF
NA NA TRBJ1-5 TRBV27 TGTGCCAGCAGTTTTTCCCCCGGTCAGGGTTGGCATCAGCCCCAGCATTTT CASSFSPGQGWHQPQHF
TRBD1 NA TRBJ2-5 TRBV7-2 TGTGCCAGCAGCGAGGCGAGGGGGCAGGAGACCCAGTACTTC CASSEARGQETQYF
TRBD2 NA TRBJ2-7 TRBV11-3 TGTGCCAGCAGTCGGACTAGCGGGAAGAACTACGAGCAGTACTTC CASSRTSGKNYEQYF
NA NA TRBJ1-1 TRBV27 TGTGCCAGCAGTTTCGTGAGTGCGGGGGAGAACACTGAAGCTTTCTTT CASSFVSAGENTEAFF
NA NA TRBJ1-5 TRBV27 TGTGCCAGCAGTTCTATGGGGACAATAGGGCAGCCCCAGCATTTT CASSSMGTIGQPQHF
TRBD1 NA TRBJ2-7 TRBV6-5 TGTGCCAGCAGTTCCAACGGACAGGGCGAGCAGTACTTC CASSSNGQGEQYF
TRBD1 NA TRBJ1-2 TRBV27 TGTGCCAGCAGTTTCAAGGGACAGGGAGGTAACTATGGCTACACCTTC CASSFKGQGGNYGYTF
TRBD2 few TRBJ2-2 TRBV5-1 TGCGCCAGCAGCTTGGAGGGACTAGTTGGCACCGGGGAGCTGTTTTTT CASSLEGLVGTGELFF
NA few TRBJ2-3 TRBV2 TGTGCCAGCAGGGCCACAGATACGCAGTATTTT CASRATDTQYF
TRBD2 once TRBJ2-7 TRBV7-9 TGTGCCAGCAGCTTGGGACTAGCGGGTTTCGAGCAGTACTTC CASSLGLAGFEQYF
TRBD1 NA TRBJ2-7 TRBV7-9 TGTGCCAGCAGCCAGCCTAAACCCGCAGGGGGCCGGTCCTACGAGCAGTACTTC CASSQPKPAGGRSYEQYF